This is a list of T cell receptor beta chains from one sample in a study of graft-versus-host responses after intestinal transplantation. Generated by immunoSEQ multiplex PCR, the TCRdb table keeps only in-frame clones and is missing some. This sample has around 15,000 clones, with approximately 80% found just once. Sequenced material: ileum tissue, taken about 15 weeks after intestinal transplant. The receptors here all came from a human patient who received an intestinal transplant, so some T cells may come from the graft donor. CDR3s include the opening cysteine and the closing phenylalanine or tryptophan. The D gene is left open where the match is weak. For some rows the clone size is stated as once, few or many, or as a class when expanded; others skip it.

v_gene	abundance	d_gene	j_gene	CDR3nt	CDR3aa
TRBV5-1	few	TRBD2	TRBJ2-7	TGCGCCAGCAGCCCCCTAGCGGGAGGGACCTACGAGCAGTACTTC	CASSPLAGGTYEQYF
TRBV4-1	.	.	TRBJ1-5	TGCGCCAGCAGCCAAGAACCCCACAGGGACCAGCCCCAGCATTTT	CASSQEPHRDQPQHF
TRBV7-2	few	TRBD2	TRBJ2-1	TGTGCCAGCAGCTTAGGACTAGCGGGGCTATACAATGAGCAGTTCTTC	CASSLGLAGLYNEQFF
TRBV13	.	TRBD1	TRBJ2-7	TGTGCCAGCAGCTCCCAGACAGGGGGCGACTCCTACGAGCAGTACTTC	CASSSQTGGDSYEQYF
TRBV5-1	.	.	TRBJ2-3	TGCGCCAGCTCTCGGGGCGGGACGCCAGATACGCAGTATTTT	CASSRGGTPDTQYF
TRBV7-6	.	.	TRBJ2-7	TGTGCCAGCAGCTTAGCGGGAGTCTTCTACGAGCAGTACTTC	CASSLAGVFYEQYF
TRBV5-1	once	TRBD1	TRBJ1-2	TGCGCCAGCAGCGCTGGGACAGACACCTATGGCTACACCTTC	CASSAGTDTYGYTF
TRBV18	.	.	TRBJ2-1	TGTGCCAGCTCACCAGGCGTGACCGTCTACAATGAGCAGTTCTTC	CASSPGVTVYNEQFF
TRBV19	.	.	TRBJ2-7	TGTGCCACCCGCTGGATGGCGGAGTCCTACGAGCAGTACTTC	CATRWMAESYEQYF
TRBV28	.	.	TRBJ1-3	TGTGCCAGCAGTTTACTCGGGGTTCACTCTGGAAACACCATATATTTT	CASSLLGVHSGNTIYF
TRBV6-1	.	.	TRBJ2-1	TGTGCCAGCAGTGGTACCCCGAGCTCCTACAATGAGCAGTTCTTC	CASSGTPSSYNEQFF
TRBV6-6	.	.	TRBJ2-2	TGTGCCAGCAGTTACTTAGAGTTCACCGGGGAGCTGTTTTTT	CASSYLEFTGELFF
TRBV11-2	few	TRBD1	TRBJ1-4	TGTGCCAGCAGCTTGGGGAACAGGGGGTTCCCTGAAAAACTGTTTTTT	CASSLGNRGFPEKLFF
TRBV1	.	.	TRBJ2-7	TGCACCAGCCGCACGACTAGCGGGAGCGGATCCTACGAGCAGTACTTC	CTSRTTSGSGSYEQYF
TRBV28	.	.	TRBJ2-1	TGTGCCAGCAGTCAGGGGGGTGAGCAGTTCTTC	CASSQGGEQFF
TRBV2	.	TRBD1	TRBJ2-1	TGTGCCAGCAGTAACCGAGACAGGGTGGTCGTATGGCAGTTCTTC	CASSNRDRVVVWQFF
TRBV1	.	.	TRBJ2-7	TGCACCAGCAGCCATCTCAGCGGTTCCTACGAGCAGTACTTC	CTSSHLSGSYEQYF
TRBV6-5	.	.	TRBJ1-2	TGTGCCAGCAGTGAACTTTATGGCTACACCTTC	CASSELYGYTF
TRBV11-3	.	TRBD1	TRBJ1-6	TGTGCCAGCAGCGCCGGACAGGGGTATTCACCCCTCCACTTT	CASSAGQGYSPLHF
TRBV11-2	.	TRBD2	TRBJ2-7	TGTGCCAGCAGCTTAGCAAGCGGGAGGTTCTCCTACGAGCAGTACTTC	CASSLASGRFSYEQYF
TRBV10-3	.	.	TRBJ2-7	TGTGCCATCAGTGAGGGGAGCTCCTACGAGCAGTACTTC	CAISEGSSYEQYF
TRBV19	.	.	TRBJ2-2	TGTGCCAGTAGTAAGAGTCGGACGAACACCGGGGAGCTGTTTTTT	CASSKSRTNTGELFF
TRBV2	.	TRBD2	TRBJ2-1	TGTGCCAGTGGGACTAGCGTCCCGAATGAGCAGTTCTTC	CASGTSVPNEQFF
TRBV9	few	TRBD2	TRBJ2-1	TGTGCCAGCAGCGTAGCCCTAGCGGGAGTGTCCCACAATGAGCAGTTCTTC	CASSVALAGVSHNEQFF
TRBV18	few	.	TRBJ1-5	TGTGCCAGCTCTGGGGGAAATCAGCCCCAGCATTTT	CASSGGNQPQHF
TRBV4-2	.	.	TRBJ1-5	TGTGCCAGCAGCCATGCATTTTGGGCGGGGGCGGACAATCAGCCCCAGCATTTT	CASSHAFWAGADNQPQHF
TRBV7-7	.	.	TRBJ2-1	TGTGCTAGCAGCTTTGGGACACTGATTGGTGATGAGCAGTTCTTC	CASSFGTLIGDEQFF
TRBV5-1	.	TRBD2	TRBJ2-3	TGCGCCAGCAGCAGCGGACTAGATGAATGCACAGATACGCAGTATTTT	CASSSGLDECTDTQYF
TRBV4-1	once	.	TRBJ2-3	TGCGCCAGCAGCCCATCACTTGAGACATATCACACAGATACGCAGTATTTT	CASSPSLETYHTDTQYF
TRBV5-1	once	TRBD2	TRBJ2-7	TGCGCCAGCAGTTTTCGACTAGCGGGACTCTACGAGCAGTACTTC	CASSFRLAGLYEQYF
TRBV7-8	.	.	TRBJ2-3	TGTGCCACCAAGGGACCGCGACGGACTATAGCAGATACGCAGTATTTT	CATKGPRRTIADTQYF
TRBV18	once	TRBD2	TRBJ2-5	TGTGCCAGCTCACCAACCATACTAGCGGGAAAGGGAGAGACCCAGTACTTC	CASSPTILAGKGETQYF
TRBV6-4	.	.	TRBJ1-2	TGTGCCAGCAGACAGAACTATGGCTACACCTTC	CASRQNYGYTF
TRBV19	.	.	TRBJ2-3	TGTGCCAGTAGTATCCGCAGCCTCCAGTTCACAGATACGCAGTATTTT	CASSIRSLQFTDTQYF
TRBV6-6	few	TRBD2	TRBJ2-7	TGTGCCAGCAGTTACTTGACGGGGACTATCTACGAGCAGTACTTC	CASSYLTGTIYEQYF
TRBV21-1	.	.	TRBJ1-2	TGTGCCAGCAGCATCCGGGTCCTAGCTAACTATGGCTACACCTTC	CASSIRVLANYGYTF
TRBV5-1	once	.	TRBJ1-1	TGCGCCAGCAGCTTGGACGCCCCGGAGCGAAAGAACACTGAAGCTTTCTTT	CASSLDAPERKNTEAFF
TRBV2	.	TRBD2	TRBJ2-3	TGTGCCAGCAGAGGGGTCGGGGGGGGCACAGATACGCAGTATTTT	CASRGVGGGTDTQYF
TRBV2	.	.	TRBJ2-7	TGTGCCAGCACCCATCAGGCCGGGACAACGGACGAGCAGTACTTC	CASTHQAGTTDEQYF
TRBV7-9	few	TRBD1	TRBJ2-7	TGTGCCAGCAGCAAAGGACAGGGCTTGCCTGGGATTCACTTC	CASSKGQGLPGIHF
TRBV6-6	once	.	TRBJ1-1	TGTGCCAGCAGTTACGTGTGGGAAGACACTGAAGCTTTCTTT	CASSYVWEDTEAFF
TRBV10-3	.	.	TRBJ1-1	TGTGCCACCAGTGAACAGGGCCGGGGCACTGAAGCTTTCTTT	CATSEQGRGTEAFF
TRBV6-4	.	TRBD2	TRBJ2-1	TGTGCCAGCAGTGAAGCGGGATCAGCGAATGAGCAGTTCTTC	CASSEAGSANEQFF